This note documents a single T cell receptor beta chain sequence. These data belong to a study of cytomegalovirus exposure and HLA in healthy donors. With 7 bases removed from V and 6 bases from J, the gap between germline ends came to 10 bases. Germline V gives CDR1 SGHTA, CDR2 FQGNSA. The CDR3 runs to 12 residues. The PCR was carried out with 60 Vbeta primers and 13 Jbeta primers. Here immunoSEQ multiplex PCR was the method, and the copy in TCRdb shows in-frame clones only, minus some. Found here are 150,000 to 160,000 clones, roughly 80% of them singletons; the top ten hold around 4.1%. The chain has TRBV7-2 and TRBJ2-1; D possibly corresponds to TRBD1 (5 bases). Material: PBMCs. This sequence was found in a woman between 40 and 50 years old in good health and CMV-seronegative. The CDR3 loop reads CASTIRGNEQFF. In DNA form, the CDR3 reads TGTGCCAGCACCATTAGGGGCAATGAGCAGTTCTTC.